The sequence of this T cell receptor (beta chain) was determined in a study of blood T cell repertoires in COVID-19. Study-wide context: From the United States, Italy and Spain came samples of acute and convalescent COVID-19. The analysed material was cDNA or gDNA that came from T cells, B-cell-depleted T cells, or PBMCs.

Study processing details: Reference gene primer amplification gave estimated nucleated cell counts. The data were produced by immunoSEQ multiplex PCR, yet TCRdb's version contains in-frame clones alone and is incomplete. That table is the source of V, J and clone size, and D and trimming were worked out from the DNA. This sample has about 120,000 clones, with 81% found just once. Losses at the gene ends were 5 bases for V and 5 bases for J; bases not matched to a gene: 9. There are 15 residues in the CDR3. Germline V CDR1 and CDR2: SGHVS, FQNEAQ. Input material: peripheral blood. The receptor's source is a human donor in a cohort sampled during active COVID-19. The chain is built from TRBV7-8 and TRBJ2-1; 7 nucleotides line up with TRBD2. CDR3 bases: TGTGCCAGCAGCAAAAAGGTTGCGGGGGACAATGAGCAGTTCTTC. Its protein is CASSKKVAGDNEQFF.